The rows below give T cell receptor beta chains drawn from one sample of a study of lymphopenia after photon versus proton radiotherapy. TCRdb's copy holds only in-frame clones and misses some; the assay was immunoSEQ multiplex PCR. The table shows about 65,000 clones, with 87% occurring only once. The input for sequencing was peripheral blood, taken from a patient treated with proton-based radiotherapy. The receptor set was obtained from a man older than 75 with esophageal cancer. CDR3s include the opening cysteine and the closing phenylalanine or tryptophan. A D gene is named only where the DNA matches it firmly. Clone size is given for some rows only: seen once, a few or many times, or a class if the clone is expanded.

j_call clone_size v_call d_call cdr3_nt cdr3_aa
TRBJ2-1 - TRBV19 TRBD2 TGTGCCAGTAGTAGACTAGCGGGACTTTACAATGAGCAGTTCTTC CASSRLAGLYNEQFF
TRBJ1-1 few TRBV19 TRBD1 TGTGCCAGTAGTATAAGGTCTCCAGGGGGGAGAAACACTGAAGCTTTCTTT CASSIRSPGGRNTEAFF
TRBJ1-2 - TRBV21-1 - TGTGCCAGCACCCCCGGTGGGGGTGGCTACACCTTC CASTPGGGGYTF
TRBJ2-3 once TRBV11-3 - TGTGCCAGCAGCTCCGCCCCCTCCGGTACGCAGTATTTT CASSSAPSGTQYF
TRBJ1-2 - TRBV10-3 TRBD1 TGTGCCATCAGTGAAGGCCTTGGACAGGGGGTTAATGGCTACACCTTC CAISEGLGQGVNGYTF
TRBJ2-5 - TRBV19 TRBD2 TGTGCCAGTAGTTCCCCTCTAGCGGGTAGTTCTGAGACCCAGTACTTC CASSSPLAGSSETQYF
TRBJ2-7 once TRBV6-5 TRBD1 TGTGCCAGCAGAGGGACAGGGGCCCCTCCCTACGAGCAGTACTTC CASRGTGAPPYEQYF
TRBJ1-2 - TRBV4-1 TRBD1 TGCGCCAGCAGCCAAAACAGGGGAGTAGGCTATGGCTACACCTTC CASSQNRGVGYGYTF
TRBJ2-7 - TRBV6-5 - TGTGCCAGCAGTTACGGGTGGGAAAGCGAGCAGTACTTC CASSYGWESEQYF
TRBJ2-1 - TRBV7-2 - TGTGCCAGCAGCTCAAATTACGCTGAGCAGTTCTTC CASSSNYAEQFF
TRBJ1-1 - TRBV9 - TGTGCCAGCAGCGTAGTAGGGGACGGGAACACTGAAGCTTTCTTT CASSVVGDGNTEAFF
TRBJ2-5 - TRBV4-2 - TGTGCCAGCAGCCAAGATCCCAGCCAAGAGACCCAGTACTTC CASSQDPSQETQYF
TRBJ1-4 - TRBV28 - TGTGCCAGCAGTTCCCGGGGGGTGGGTGATGAAAAACTGTTTTTT CASSSRGVGDEKLFF
TRBJ1-6 - TRBV2 TRBD1 TGTGCCGGGGAGGGACAGGGGGCTGGTTCACCCCTCCACTTT CAGEGQGAGSPLHF
TRBJ2-2 - TRBV19 - TGTGCCAGTAGCTTTCAATTAGCGAACACCGGGGAGCTGTTTTTT CASSFQLANTGELFF
TRBJ2-7 - TRBV19 - TGTGCCAGTAAAGATCGGGGGGCGCTCGAGCAGTACTTC CASKDRGALEQYF
TRBJ2-1 - TRBV7-9 TRBD2 TGTGCCAGCAGCTCGACTAGCGGGGGGGCCAAAAATGAGCAGTTCTTC CASSSTSGGAKNEQFF
TRBJ2-2 - TRBV18 - TGTGCCAGCTCACCAGGGGGGAACACCGGGGAGCTGTTTTTT CASSPGGNTGELFF
TRBJ2-4 once TRBV10-3 - TGTGTGACGGAGGATCGGATGGCCAAAAACATTCAGTACTTC CVTEDRMAKNIQYF
TRBJ2-2 - TRBV11-1 TRBD2 TGTGCCAGCAGCTTAGAATCGGCGGGGGGACTCACCGGGGAGCTGTTTTTT CASSLESAGGLTGELFF
TRBJ1-3 - TRBV18 - TGTGCCAGCTCTGCTGGCTTATCTGGAAACACCATATATTTT CASSAGLSGNTIYF
TRBJ1-2 once TRBV5-8 - TGTGCCAGCAGCTTGTTTCCAGTAGACTATGGCTACACCTTC CASSLFPVDYGYTF
TRBJ2-1 - TRBV27 - TGTGCCAGCAGTTTATCGACAGATGAGCAGTTCTTC CASSLSTDEQFF
TRBJ1-5 once TRBV19 TRBD1 TGTGCCAGTACCATGACAGGGGGTAATCAGCCCCAGCATTTT CASTMTGGNQPQHF
TRBJ2-5 - TRBV5-6 - TGTGCCAGCAGCGGTCCTAATTGGGGCGGAGAGACCCAGTACTTC CASSGPNWGGETQYF
TRBJ2-7 - TRBV2 - TGTGCCAGCAGGGGGAGAGTTCGGGACACCAGCAAGGACTTC CASRGRVRDTSKDF
TRBJ1-1 - TRBV7-2 - TGTGCCAGCAGCTTAGCAGGGGGTAGCACTGAAGCTTTCTTT CASSLAGGSTEAFF
TRBJ1-1 - TRBV19 - TGTGCCAGTAGTATAGGCGGGAACACTGAAGCTTTCTTT CASSIGGNTEAFF
TRBJ1-5 - TRBV5-1 - TGCGCCAGCAGCCCTGGGCAGGGGTCAGGGCAGCCCCAGCATTTT CASSPGQGSGQPQHF
TRBJ1-4 - TRBV19 TRBD1 TGTGCCAGTAGTATTGGACAGGGTCTCAGAAAACTGTTTTTT CASSIGQGLRKLFF
TRBJ2-3 - TRBV2 - TGTGCCAGCAGTACGGAGCGGTTATCGGATACGCAGTATTTT CASSTERLSDTQYF
TRBJ2-5 - TRBV30 - TGTGCCTGGAGTTTCAACAGGCAAGAGACCCAGTACTTC CAWSFNRQETQYF
TRBJ2-1 - TRBV5-6 - TGTGCCAGCAGTTATAGTACAGGGTCCTCCTACAATGAGCAGTTCTTC CASSYSTGSSYNEQFF
TRBJ2-3 once TRBV19 - TGTGCCAGTACCCCGGGTGGGGTAATCACAGATACGCAGTATTTT CASTPGGVITDTQYF
TRBJ1-3 - TRBV27 - TGTGCCAGCAGTTTACGGGGCCCTGGAAACACCATATATTTT CASSLRGPGNTIYF
TRBJ2-3 - TRBV6-5 - TGTGCCAGCGCCGGGCCGGGGACAGATACGCAGTATTTT CASAGPGTDTQYF
TRBJ2-2 once TRBV7-2 - TGTGCCAGCAGCTTAAGAGGGAACGCCGGGGAGCTGTTTTTT CASSLRGNAGELFF
TRBJ1-4 - TRBV6-6 TRBD1 TGTGCCAGCAAGACCGGGGACAGGAATGAAAAACTGTTTTTT CASKTGDRNEKLFF
TRBJ2-7 - TRBV4-1 - TGCGCCAGCAGCCGGGGCTACGAGCAGTACTTC CASSRGYEQYF
TRBJ2-7 - TRBV15 TRBD2 TGTGCCACCAGCACCTTAGCTCGGGGGGGACCCTACGAGCAGTACTTC CATSTLARGGPYEQYF
TRBJ2-2 - TRBV4-2 - TGTGCCAGCAGCCCAGAAACGGTCGCGAACACCGGGGAGCTGTTTTTT CASSPETVANTGELFF
TRBJ1-2 - TRBV27 - TGTGCCAGCAGTTTAGTTCTGGTCTATGACTACACCTTC CASSLVLVYDYTF
TRBJ1-2 once TRBV10-3 - TGTGCCATCAGTGCCCGGGACCTCACCGGGGGCTACACCTTC CAISARDLTGGYTF
TRBJ1-4 - TRBV25-1 - TGTGCCAGCAGTGAATATATACGCAGGGGTTTACATTTT CASSEYIRRGLHF
TRBJ1-5 - TRBV4-1 - TGCGCCAGCAGCCAAGATAGGGCCCAGCCCCAGCATTTT CASSQDRAQPQHF
TRBJ2-6 - TRBV2 - TGTGCCAGCAGGGCAATTTCTGGGGCCAACGTCCTGACTTTC CASRAISGANVLTF
TRBJ2-7 - TRBV9 - TGTGCCAGCAGCGTAGGGGGGGTCTCCTACGAGCAGTACTTC CASSVGGVSYEQYF
TRBJ2-5 - TRBV5-6 TRBD2 TGTGCCAGCAGCTTTAGCGGGAGATGGGAGACCCAGTACTTC CASSFSGRWETQYF
TRBJ1-5 - TRBV6-5 - TGTGCCAGCAGTTTTGGGATTAGCAATCAGCCCCAGCATTTT CASSFGISNQPQHF
TRBJ1-5 - TRBV19 TRBD1 TGTGCCAGTAGTATGCCACAGGGGATCGGCGATCAGCCCCAGCATTTT CASSMPQGIGDQPQHF
TRBJ1-6 - TRBV6-6 TRBD1 TGTGCCACCCGCACCGGGACAGATAATTCACCCCTCCACTTT CATRTGTDNSPLHF
TRBJ1-2 - TRBV27 - TGTGCCAGCAGGCAGGGGCCCGAACAGATCTATGGCTACACCTTC CASRQGPEQIYGYTF
TRBJ1-2 - TRBV5-6 - TGTGCCAGCAGTAACCCGTGGGGCTCGAGCTATGGCTACACCTTC CASSNPWGSSYGYTF
TRBJ1-1 - TRBV19 - TGTGCCAGTAGTATCGTGTCCAAATTGAACACTGAAGCTTTCTTT CASSIVSKLNTEAFF